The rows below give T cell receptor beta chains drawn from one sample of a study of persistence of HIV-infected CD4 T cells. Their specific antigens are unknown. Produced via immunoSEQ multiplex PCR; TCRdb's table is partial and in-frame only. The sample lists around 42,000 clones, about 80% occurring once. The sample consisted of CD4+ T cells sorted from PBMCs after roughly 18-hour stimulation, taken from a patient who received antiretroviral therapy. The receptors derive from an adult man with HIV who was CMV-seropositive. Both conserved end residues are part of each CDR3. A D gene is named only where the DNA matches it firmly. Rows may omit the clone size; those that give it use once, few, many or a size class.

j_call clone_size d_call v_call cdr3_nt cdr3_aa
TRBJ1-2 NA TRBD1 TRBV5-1 TGCGCCAGCAGCTTGGCTTCACCAGGGGGCTCTGACTATGGCTACACCTTC CASSLASPGGSDYGYTF
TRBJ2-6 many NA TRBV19 TGTGCCAGTAGGCAGGGCCTCTCTGGGGCCAACGTCCTGACTTTC CASRQGLSGANVLTF
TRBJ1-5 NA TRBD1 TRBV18 TGTGCCAGCTCACCAAATACAGGGGCCAATCAGCCCCAGCATTTT CASSPNTGANQPQHF
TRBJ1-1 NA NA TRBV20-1 TGCAGTGTTGGACAGAACACTGAAGCTTTCTTT CSVGQNTEAFF
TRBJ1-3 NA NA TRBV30 TGTGCCTGGAGTGTAACCAGTATCGGAAACACCATATATTTT CAWSVTSIGNTIYF
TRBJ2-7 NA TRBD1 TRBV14 TGTGCCAGCAGCCAAGGGAGCGGCAGGGGGAAGTACGAGCAGTACTTC CASSQGSGRGKYEQYF
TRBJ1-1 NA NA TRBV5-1 TGCGCCAGCAGCTTGAGCCACCCAGATTACACTGAAGCTTTCTTT CASSLSHPDYTEAFF
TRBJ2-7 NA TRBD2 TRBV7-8 TGTGCCAGCAGCTTAATAATAGCGGGTCATGAGCAGTACTTC CASSLIIAGHEQYF
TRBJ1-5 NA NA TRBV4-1 TGCGCCAGCAGCCACCGGACAGATAGCAATCAGCCCCAGCATTTT CASSHRTDSNQPQHF
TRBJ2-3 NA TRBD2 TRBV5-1 TGCGCCAGCAAAACCGGGGGGGAGTCAGATACGCAGTATTTT CASKTGGESDTQYF
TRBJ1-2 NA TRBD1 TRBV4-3 TGCGCCAGCAGCCAAGAAGAGGGGGCGAACTATGGCTACACCTTC CASSQEEGANYGYTF
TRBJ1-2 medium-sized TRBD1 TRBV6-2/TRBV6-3 TGTGCCAGCAGTTACCTGTCAACCTTCCAATTCCGGGACAGGGGAAGCGATGGCTACACCTTC CASSYLSTFQFRDRGSDGYTF
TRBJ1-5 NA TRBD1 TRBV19 TGTGCCAGTAGCCCTACAGGGGGAAAAGGGAGGAGCAATCAGCCCCAGCATTTT CASSPTGGKGRSNQPQHF
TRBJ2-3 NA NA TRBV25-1 TGTGCCAGCAGTGAATGGCGGACAGAAGTCACAGATACGCAGTATTTT CASSEWRTEVTDTQYF
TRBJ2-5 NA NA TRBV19 TGTGCCAGTAGTATAAGCGCCCTAAGAAGGGAGACCCAGTACTTC CASSISALRRETQYF
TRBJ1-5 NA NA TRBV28 TGTGCCAGCAGTTTAGCCAGCAATCAGCCCCAGCATTTT CASSLASNQPQHF
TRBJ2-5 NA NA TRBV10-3 TGTGCCATCGCAGAGTACCAAGAGACCCAGTACTTC CAIAEYQETQYF
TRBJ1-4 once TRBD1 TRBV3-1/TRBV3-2 TGTGCCAGCACCTTAGCAACAGGGGAAGAAAAACTGTTTTTT CASTLATGEEKLFF
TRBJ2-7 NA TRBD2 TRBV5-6 TGTGCCAGCAGCTTGGTTCTTTCCGGGACTAGCGGCGAGCAGTACTTC CASSLVLSGTSGEQYF
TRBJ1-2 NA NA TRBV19 TGTGCCAGTAGTATAGTAAGGGAGGCCTATGGCTACACCTTC CASSIVREAYGYTF
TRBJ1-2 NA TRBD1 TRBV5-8 TGTGCCAGCAGCAGGGGACAGGTCTCTAACTATGGCTACACCTTC CASSRGQVSNYGYTF
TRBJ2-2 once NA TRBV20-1 TGCAGTGCTAGTAATCTGGGGGGAGTCGGCACCGGGGAGCTGTTTTTT CSASNLGGVGTGELFF
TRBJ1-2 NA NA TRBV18 TGTGCCAGCTCACCATCACATTTCATTACAGGGATTAACTATGGCTACACCTTC CASSPSHFITGINYGYTF
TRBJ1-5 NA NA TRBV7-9 TGTGCCAGCAGCTTAGGGCCAGGGGCAAATCAGCCCCAGCATTTT CASSLGPGANQPQHF
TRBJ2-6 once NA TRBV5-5 TGTGCCAGCAGCCCACGAAGGATGGGGGGCGAGTCTGGGGCCAACGTCCTGACTTTC CASSPRRMGGESGANVLTF
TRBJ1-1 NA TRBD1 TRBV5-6 TGTGCCAGCAGCTTCGGACAGGGAGGGAACACTGAAGCTTTCTTT CASSFGQGGNTEAFF
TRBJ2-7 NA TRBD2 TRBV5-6 TGTGCCAGCATCTCCCCGGGGGGGAATGAGCAGTACTTC CASISPGGNEQYF
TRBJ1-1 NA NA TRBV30 TGTGCCTGGAGTGTAGGGTGGGCCTACACTGAAGCTTTCTTT CAWSVGWAYTEAFF
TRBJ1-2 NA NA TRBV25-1 TGTGCCAGCAGTGAAATGGGTAGGGGTAATGACTATGGCTACACCTTC CASSEMGRGNDYGYTF